This TCR beta chain was sequenced during a study of beta chain features in type 1 diabetes. Whole-study findings and limits: For TCRB rearrangement, an influence of HLA type remained unresolved here. Among patients, naive, central memory and Treg TCRB repertoires appeared more similar than among healthy donors. Across all four CD4+ subsets, people with type 1 diabetes showed modestly shorter TCRB CDR3s.

Worth noting for this clone: Its antigen is unknown.

Reverse transcribing all isolated RNA meant expressed TCRB transcripts were sequenced. Only in-frame clones appear in the TCRdb table, and some are missing; sequencing was by immunoSEQ multiplex PCR. The data contain tens of thousands of clones, approximately 70% of them seen just once; the ten biggest clones take up over 0.95%. Trimming removed 0 bases from V and 5 bases from J, with 7 bases in between. CDR1 MRHNA and CDR2 SNTAGT come from the germline V gene. The CDR3 has 13 residues. The clonotype was recovered from a woman aged 40 to 50 with type 1 diabetes. Sequencing input: stem cell memory CD4+ T cells from blood. The V and J genes are TRBV6-4 and TRBJ1-2; possibly TRBD1 for D (5 bases). The CDR3 loop is CASSDSTAYGYTF. Here the CDR3 DNA reads TGTGCCAGCAGTGACTCGACAGCTTATGGCTACACCTTC.